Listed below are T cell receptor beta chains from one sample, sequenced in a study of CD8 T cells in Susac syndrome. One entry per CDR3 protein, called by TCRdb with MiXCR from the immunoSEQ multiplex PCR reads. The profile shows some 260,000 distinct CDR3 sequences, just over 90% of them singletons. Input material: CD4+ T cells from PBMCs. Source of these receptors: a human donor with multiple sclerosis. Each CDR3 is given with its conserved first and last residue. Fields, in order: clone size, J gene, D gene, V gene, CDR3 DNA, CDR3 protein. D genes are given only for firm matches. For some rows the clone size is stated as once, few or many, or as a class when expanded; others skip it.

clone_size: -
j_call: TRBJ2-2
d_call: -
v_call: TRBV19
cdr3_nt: TGTGCCAGTAGTATGGAGGGGGGGCTCGGGGAGCTGTTTTTT
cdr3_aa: CASSMEGGLGELFF

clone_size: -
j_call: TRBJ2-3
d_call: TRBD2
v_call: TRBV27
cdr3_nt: TGTGCCAGCAGTCGTAGCGGGAATGGGGTAGATACGCAGTATTTT
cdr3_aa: CASSRSGNGVDTQYF

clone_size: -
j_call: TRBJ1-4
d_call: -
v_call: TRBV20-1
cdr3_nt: TGCAGTGCTAGCCCGCTAAGCACAACTAATGAAAAACTGTTTTTT
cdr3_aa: CSASPLSTTNEKLFF

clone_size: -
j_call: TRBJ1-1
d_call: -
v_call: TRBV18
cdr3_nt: TGTGCCAGCTCACCAATAGGCGTGCCATCGGGGCCCGCTGCTTTCTTT
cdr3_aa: CASSPIGVPSGPAAFF

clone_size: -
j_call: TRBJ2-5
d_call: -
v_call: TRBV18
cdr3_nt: TGTGCCAGCTCACCAATCCCCCTGCAAGAGACCCAGTACTTC
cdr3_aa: CASSPIPLQETQYF

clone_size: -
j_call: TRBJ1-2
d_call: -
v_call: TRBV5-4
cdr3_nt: TGTGCCAGCAGCAAGACAGGCGACTATGGCTACACCTTC
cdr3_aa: CASSKTGDYGYTF

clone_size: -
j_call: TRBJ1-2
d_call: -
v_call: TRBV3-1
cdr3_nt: TGTGCCAGCAGGGGTTCGACAGCGACCTCTAACTATGGCTACACCTTC
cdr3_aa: CASRGSTATSNYGYTF

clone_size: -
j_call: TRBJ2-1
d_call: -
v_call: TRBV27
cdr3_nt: TGTGCCAGCAGACGTAGGGCAGAGTCCAATGAGCAGTTCTTC
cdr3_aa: CASRRRAESNEQFF

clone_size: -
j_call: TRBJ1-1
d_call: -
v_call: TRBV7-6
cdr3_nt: TGTGCCAGCAGCTTCTTGGGGCCCGGGGGGTACACTGAAGCTTTCTTT
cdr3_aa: CASSFLGPGGYTEAFF

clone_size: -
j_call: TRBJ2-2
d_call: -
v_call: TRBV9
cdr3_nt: TGTGCCAGCAGCGTAGCTGGGGATCTGGCCGGGGAGCTGTTTTTT
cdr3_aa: CASSVAGDLAGELFF

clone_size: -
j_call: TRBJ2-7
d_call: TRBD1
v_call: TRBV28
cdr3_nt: TGTGCCAGCGGACGGACAGGGATCTCTGTGCAGCAGTACTTC
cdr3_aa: CASGRTGISVQQYF

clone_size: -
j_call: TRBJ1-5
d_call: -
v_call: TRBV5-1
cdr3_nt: TGCGCCAGCAGCTTGGTGCCCGGCACCAATCAGCCCCAGCATTTT
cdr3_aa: CASSLVPGTNQPQHF

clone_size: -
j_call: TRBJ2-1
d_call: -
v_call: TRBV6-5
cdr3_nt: TGTGCCAGCAGTTACTCCAGAAATTACAATGAGCAGTTCTTC
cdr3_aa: CASSYSRNYNEQFF

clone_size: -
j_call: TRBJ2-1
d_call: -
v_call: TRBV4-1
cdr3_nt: TGCGCCAGCAGCCAAGATCTTCCCACGGCGCGAGAGCAGTTCTTC
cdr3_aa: CASSQDLPTAREQFF

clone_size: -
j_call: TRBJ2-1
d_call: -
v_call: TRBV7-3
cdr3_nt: TGTGCCAGCAGCTTTCTCGCGGAGGGCAATGAGCAGTTCTTC
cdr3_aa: CASSFLAEGNEQFF

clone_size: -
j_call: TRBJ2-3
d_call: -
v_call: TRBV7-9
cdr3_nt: TGTGCCAGCAGCTTAGCGCCATCTGCCGATACGCAGTATTTT
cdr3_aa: CASSLAPSADTQYF

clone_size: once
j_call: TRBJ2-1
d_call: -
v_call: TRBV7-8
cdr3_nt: TGTGCCAGCAGCTTTAGAGGGGGGGCCTCCTACAATGAGCAGTTCTTC
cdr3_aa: CASSFRGGASYNEQFF

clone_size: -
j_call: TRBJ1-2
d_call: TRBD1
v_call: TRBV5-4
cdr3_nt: TGTGCCAGCAGCGTCCAGGGGACAGGGCCCCATGGCTACACCTTC
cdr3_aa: CASSVQGTGPHGYTF

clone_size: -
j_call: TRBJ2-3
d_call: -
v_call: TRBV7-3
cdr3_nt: TGTGCCAGCAGCTTAATAGCAACCGCACGAGCAGATACGCAGTATTTT
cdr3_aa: CASSLIATARADTQYF

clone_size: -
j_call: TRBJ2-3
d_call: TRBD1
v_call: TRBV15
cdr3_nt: TGTGCCACCAGCAGGGACAGGGCGGTAGGGACAGATACGCAGTATTTT
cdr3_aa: CATSRDRAVGTDTQYF

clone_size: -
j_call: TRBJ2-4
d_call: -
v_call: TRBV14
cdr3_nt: TGTGCCAGCAGCCAAGATTCGAGGTCGATAGCCAAAAACATTCAGTACTTC
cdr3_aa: CASSQDSRSIAKNIQYF

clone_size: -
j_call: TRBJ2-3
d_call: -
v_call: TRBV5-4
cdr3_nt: TGTGCCAGCAGCTTGAAACAAGATACGCAGTATTTT
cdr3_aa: CASSLKQDTQYF

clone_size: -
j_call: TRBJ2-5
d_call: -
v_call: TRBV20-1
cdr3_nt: TGCAGTGCAGGCAGGGTGGGTGAGGAGACCCAGTACTTC
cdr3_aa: CSAGRVGEETQYF

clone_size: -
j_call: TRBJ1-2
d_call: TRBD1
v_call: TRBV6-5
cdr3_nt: TGTGCCAGCACCCGGGGACAGGGTAGCGGCTACACCTTC
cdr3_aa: CASTRGQGSGYTF

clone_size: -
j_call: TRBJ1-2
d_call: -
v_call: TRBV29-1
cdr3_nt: TGCAGCGTTGAAGATCCGGGGGGTCGGGGCTACACCTTC
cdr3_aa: CSVEDPGGRGYTF

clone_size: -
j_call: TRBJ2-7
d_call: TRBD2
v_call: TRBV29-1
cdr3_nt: TGCAGCGTTGCGGGACTATGGACTTACGAGCAGTACTTC
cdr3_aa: CSVAGLWTYEQYF

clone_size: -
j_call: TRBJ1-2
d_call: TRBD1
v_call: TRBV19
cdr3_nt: TGTGCCAGTAGTCCGCGGACAGGGGCCTCTGGCTACACCTTC
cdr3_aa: CASSPRTGASGYTF

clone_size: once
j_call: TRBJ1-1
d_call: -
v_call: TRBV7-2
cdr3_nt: TGTGCCAGCAGCCAGGGGACGGTTCCGGGAACTGAAGCTTTCTTT
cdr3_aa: CASSQGTVPGTEAFF

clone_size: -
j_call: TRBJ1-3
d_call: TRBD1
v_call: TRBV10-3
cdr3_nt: TGTGCCATCAGGGCCGGGACAGGGGTCGATGGGTCGTCTGGAAACACCATATATTTT
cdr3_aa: CAIRAGTGVDGSSGNTIYF

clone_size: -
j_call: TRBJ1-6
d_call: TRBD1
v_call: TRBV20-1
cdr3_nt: TGCAGTGCTAGAGAAACAGGGGGAAGATCACCCCTCCACTTT
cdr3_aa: CSARETGGRSPLHF

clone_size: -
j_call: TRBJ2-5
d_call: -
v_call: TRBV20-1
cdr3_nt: TGCAGTGCTAGAGGGCCGATAGAGACCCAGTACTTC
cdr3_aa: CSARGPIETQYF

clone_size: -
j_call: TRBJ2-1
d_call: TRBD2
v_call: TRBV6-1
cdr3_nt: TGTGCCAGCAGTGAAGGCCCCTCGACTAGCCTTCTTAACAATGAGCAGTTCTTC
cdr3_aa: CASSEGPSTSLLNNEQFF

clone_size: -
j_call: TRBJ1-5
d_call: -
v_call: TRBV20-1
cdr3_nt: TGCAGTGCTAGAGATGTTATGCAGTCCAATCAGCCCCAGCATTTT
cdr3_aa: CSARDVMQSNQPQHF

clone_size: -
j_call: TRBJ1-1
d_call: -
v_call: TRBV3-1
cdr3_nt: TGTGCCAGCAGCCAAGGGAGGAGGAACACTGAAGCTTTCTTT
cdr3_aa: CASSQGRRNTEAFF

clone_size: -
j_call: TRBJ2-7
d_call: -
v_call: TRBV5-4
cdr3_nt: TGTGCCAGCAGCGATATCTACGAGCAGTACTTC
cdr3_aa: CASSDIYEQYF

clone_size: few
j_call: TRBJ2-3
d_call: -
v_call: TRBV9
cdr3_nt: TGTGCCAGCAGCGTAGGTCCAGATACGCAGTATTTT
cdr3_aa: CASSVGPDTQYF

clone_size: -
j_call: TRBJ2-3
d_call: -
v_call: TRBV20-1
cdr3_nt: TGCAGTGCTCGTGACTTGATAGGTGATACGCAGTATTTT
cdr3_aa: CSARDLIGDTQYF